The present TCR beta chain was sequenced within a study of T-cell memory formation after mild COVID-19. In the study overall: TCR clusters were mostly donor specific. Study-level results: Whereas later expanders leaned CD4+, clones contracting day 15 to 85 showed a balanced CD4/CD8 makeup.

CDR1 is LGHNA, CDR2 YSLEER, per germline. Trimming removed 2 bases at V and 0 bases at J, with 14 bases between. This CDR3 has 18 residues. This clonotype was seen many times. The target antigen is unknown. Each CDR3 protein gets one entry after TCRdb re-called the 5' RACE reads with MiXCR. Found here are approximately 40,000 distinct CDR3 sequences, over 10% of them singletons; the top ten hold approximately 28%. The V gene is TRBV4-3, the J gene TRBJ2-6; D possibly uses TRBD1 or TRBD2 (6 bases each). This receptor was obtained from a man aged 18 to 29 who had mild COVID-19 (a few samples of this study predate the infection). Cell type and time point are not known. What was sequenced was PBMCs or a T cell subset sorted from them (not recorded which). The CDR3 sequence is CASSQQQEGGSGANVLTF. Written as DNA, the CDR3 is TGCGCCAGCAGCCAACAGCAGGAGGGGGGCTCTGGGGCCAACGTCCTGACTTTC.